The T cell receptor beta chain under discussion was sequenced for a study of identical twins. Study results and caveats: Findings came from cross-sectional statistics, without long-term follow-up of donors.

Each CDR3 protein is one row after TCRdb ran MiXCR on the 5' RACE reads. Here the sample spans around 480,000 distinct CDR3 sequences, 12% to 15% being singletons. The germline gives CDR1 ENHRY, CDR2 SYGVKD. V gave up 6 bases and J gave up 7 bases; unmatched junction bases: 10. CDR3 length: 15 amino acids. This clonotype was found a few times. Antigen specificity is unknown. The same data also went into a second study, on yellow fever vaccine responses in identical twins.

The clonotype comes from a woman in her late teens or twenties in good health. This chain links TRBV10-3 with TRBJ2-1, with 9 bases matching TRBD2. Input material: CD4+ T cells sorted from blood. This CDR3 reads CAIRISGSGKNEQFF. The CDR3 DNA follows: TGTGCCATCAGGATTAGCGGGAGCGGTAAAAATGAGCAGTTCTTC.